These 21 T cell receptor beta chains share one sample of origin, sequenced in a study of shared clonotypes between healthy human individuals. TCRdb's copy holds only in-frame clones and misses some; the assay was immunoSEQ multiplex PCR. The sample yields 450,000 to 500,000 clones, roughly 80% seen once. Source material: PBMCs. These receptors originate from a woman between 40 and 50 years old in good health. Some clones in this sample may be carry-over from other donors' samples.

This clone was found once. V and J are TRBV15 and TRBJ2-5; the D is unclear. Trimming cost V 3 bases and J 5 bases, with 10 bases left between them. Germline CDR1 is LNHNV and CDR2 is YYDKDF (reference sequence). The CDR3 has 13 residues. CDR3: CATSRGSLETQYF. The CDR3 region has the DNA TGTGCCACCAGCAGGGGCTCCCTGGAGACCCAGTACTTC.

This clone was seen only a few times. A much larger clone is a single base away; this may be a read error. This chain links TRBV15 with TRBJ2-3, with TRBD2 identical over 9 bases. Germline V lookup: CDR1 LNHNV, CDR2 YYDKDF (reference sequence). Germline trimming cut 6 bases from V and 4 bases from J; bases unmatched to any gene: 8. CDR3 size: 15 residues. The CDR3 nucleotides read TGTGCCACCAGTACCGGCGGGGGGGAGGCAGATACGCAGTATTTT. Residues: CATSTGGGEADTQYF.

The chain joins TRBV11-1 to TRBJ2-5; no definite D call. Per germline, CDR1 SGHAT and CDR2 FQDESV (reference sequence). This CDR3 is 14 amino acids long. Trimming cost V 1 base and J 2 bases, with 8 bases left between them. The CDR3 coding sequence is TGTGCCAGCAGCTTAGTTTCCAGTCAAGAGACCCAGTACTTC. Translating it yields CASSLVSSQETQYF.

The chain recombines TRBV7-2 with TRBJ1-1; TRBD1 might be the D (5 bases). CDR1 and CDR2 from the germline V gene are SGHTA and FQGNSA. The CDR3 consists of 14 residues. V lost 6 bases, J lost 2 bases, and 13 bases lay in between. The chain's CDR3 is CASSPGRFNTEAFF. The CDR3 coding sequence is TGTGCCAGCAGTCCGGGACGGTTCAACACTGAAGCTTTCTTT.

With respect to this clone: This likely stems from a read error, as it lies one base from a far larger clone. CDR3 DNA sequence: TGTGCCAGCAGCACACGGGCCGGGGAGCTGTTTTTT. Amino acids: CASSTRAGELFF. The chain combines TRBV11-3 with TRBJ2-2; D is undetermined. The length of the CDR3 is 12 residues. V was clipped by 5 bases and J by 6 bases, with 7 bases between them. Germline V gene sequence: CDR1 SGHNT, CDR2 YENEEA.

Worth noting for this clone: Distinct nucleotide sequences in the sample also encode this CDR3. The rearrangement uses TRBV5-1 and TRBJ2-2, with 10 bases that match TRBD2. The J segment lost 1 base and the V segment lost 0 bases, leaving 0 bases of the junction unmatched. Germline CDR1 SGHRS, CDR2 YFSETQ. The CDR3 loop spans 16 amino acids. The CDR3 is CASSLASGGNTGELFF. As DNA, the CDR3 is TGCGCCAGCAGCTTGGCTAGCGGGGGGAACACCGGGGAGCTGTTTTTT.

About this clone itself: This likely stems from a read error, as it lies one base from a far larger clone. J is TRBJ1-4 and V is TRBV28; D not resolved. The CDR3 has 13 amino acids. Germline values: CDR1 MDHEN, CDR2 SYDVKM. CDR3 in DNA: TGTGCCCGCAGTTTTTCGGGGTTCGAAAAACTGTTTTTT. It codes for CARSFSGFEKLFF.

V gene TRBV25-1 combines with J gene TRBJ1-2; D is possibly TRBD1 (6 bases). V was trimmed by 5 bases and J by 8 bases, leaving 15 bases between them. There are 13 residues in the CDR3. Germline assignment: CDR1 MGHDK and CDR2 SYGVNS. For the CDR3, the DNA is TGTGCCAGCAGTACCGGGACATACGAAGGCTACACCTTC. It translates to CASSTGTYEGYTF.

V and J are TRBV5-1 and TRBJ1-1; 7 positions match TRBD1. CDR1 and CDR2 from the germline V gene are SGHRS and YFSETQ. CDR3 length equals 15 residues. The V gene end was trimmed by 5 bases and the J gene end by 0 bases; junction bases not matched to a gene: 7. The CDR3, as DNA: TGCGCCAGCAGACCCCGAGGGGGCCTGAACACTGAAGCTTTCTTT. Protein sequence: CASRPRGGLNTEAFF.

This clone appeared once. The chain links TRBV28 to TRBJ1-1; D is ambiguous. The ends were cut back, 7 bases at V and 4 bases at J, with 7 bases in the middle. There are 11 residues in the CDR3. Germline values: CDR1 MDHEN, CDR2 SYDVKM. This CDR3 reads CASITLTEAFF. For the CDR3, the DNA is TGTGCCAGCATAACCCTCACTGAAGCTTTCTTT.

The chain couples TRBV29-1 to TRBJ2-7; 10 nucleotides line up with TRBD2. CDR1 and CDR2 from the germline V gene are SQVTM and ANQGSEA. The CDR3 covers 15 residues. J gave up 2 bases and V 1 base, and 5 bases lay outside the gene matches. The CDR3 protein is CSVEGGTSATYEQYF. CDR3 DNA: TGCAGCGTTGAAGGCGGGACTAGCGCTACCTACGAGCAGTACTTC.

On this clone itself: This likely reflects a read error, since a far larger clone is one base away. J is TRBJ2-7 and V is TRBV7-6, with TRBD2 identical over 10 bases. The CDR3 covers 14 residues. Germline V gene sequence: CDR1 SGHVS, CDR2 FNYEAQ. V was pared by 4 bases and J by 2 bases, with 2 bases of the junction left unmatched. CDR3 sequence reads: CASSSGTSAYEQYF. In DNA form, the CDR3 reads TGTGCCAGCAGCTCCGGGACTAGCGCCTACGAGCAGTACTTC. Complete variable domain (other parts from reference TRBV7-6 and TRBJ2-7): GAGVSQSPRYKVTKRGQDVALRCDPISGHVSLYWYRQALGQGPEFLTYFNYEAQQDKSGLPNDRFSAERPEGSISTLTIQRTEQRDSAMYRCASSSGTSAYEQYFGPGTRLTVT.

As regards this clone: A far larger clone is off by one base, so a read error is likely. Because the CDR3's place on the DNA is in doubt, the DNA is left out and the CDR3 is given as listed by TCRdb. This rearrangement joins TRBV2 to TRBJ1-1. Germline V lookup: CDR1 SNHLY, CDR2 FYNNEI. Including both end residues, the CDR3 is 13 amino acids long. The CDR3 reads CASSVGGGTEALF.

This clone was seen once. A far larger clone is a single base away, which makes a read error likely. The sample contains more than one DNA sequence encoding this CDR3. This sequence joins TRBV11-2 and TRBJ2-3; 8 bases align to TRBD2. Germline CDR1 SGHAT, CDR2 FQNNGV. CDR3 size: 18 residues. CDR3 protein: CASSLKTASGHSTDTQYF. In nucleotides, the CDR3 is TGTGCCAGCAGCCTAAAAACGGCTAGCGGGCACTCCACAGATACACAGTATTTT.

The chain carries TRBV5-1 and TRBJ2-3; 13 nucleotides align to TRBD2. The germline CDR1 and CDR2 sequences are SGHRS and YFSETQ. CDR3 size: 16 residues. V was clipped by 0 bases and J by 6 bases; unmatched bases: 4. For the CDR3, the DNA is TGCGCCAGCAGCTTGGCCGGGACTAGCGGGATTGATACGCAGTATTTT. Its protein is CASSLAGTSGIDTQYF.

This clone came up once. V usage is TRBV19 and J usage is TRBJ1-5; 8 positions match TRBD1. Germline trimming cut 3 bases from V and 4 bases from J; bases unmatched to any gene: 11. The CDR3 sequence is 17 residues long. Germline V lookup: CDR1 LNHDA, CDR2 SQIVND (reference sequence). CDR3 residues: CASSIGARGQGNQPQHF. CDR3 in DNA: TGTGCCAGTAGTATCGGTGCCAGGGGGCAAGGGAATCAGCCCCAGCATTTT.

V gene TRBV5-1 combines with J gene TRBJ1-1, with TRBD1 matching 9 bases. Trimming at V came to 0 bases and at J to 0 bases, leaving 3 bases not matched to a gene. The germline gives CDR1 SGHRS, CDR2 YFSETQ. CDR3 length: 16 amino acids. CDR3 bases: TGCGCCAGCAGCTTGGCGACAGGGGGTTTGAACACTGAAGCTTTCTTT. Amino acids: CASSLATGGLNTEAFF.

V is TRBV7-9 and J is TRBJ2-2; 13 nucleotides align to TRBD2. The V segment lost 6 bases and the J segment 2 bases; nucleotides outside the gene matches: 9. The CDR3 sequence is 18 residues long. Germline V gives CDR1 SEHNR, CDR2 FQNEAQ (reference sequence). DNA for the CDR3: TGTGCCAGCAGTCCACTAGCGGGAGGGATGTTAAACACCGGGGAGCTGTTTTTT. As protein: CASSPLAGGMLNTGELFF.

The J gene is TRBJ2-7, the V gene TRBV6-1; 8 bases map to TRBD2. Germline V gene data show CDR1 as MNHNS and CDR2 as SASEGT. The CDR3 is 15 residues long. Trimming at V came to 7 bases and at J to 3 bases, leaving 11 bases not matched to a gene. CDR3 protein: CASNPGGTRVYEQYF. The CDR3 DNA is TGTGCCAGCAACCCGGGGGGGACGAGAGTCTACGAGCAGTACTTC.

This chain uses TRBV7-2 with TRBJ1-3, with 9 bases that match TRBD1. With V trimmed by 5 bases and J by 3 bases, 5 bases remained unmatched. The CDR3 sequence is 15 residues long. Per germline, CDR1 SGHTA and CDR2 FQGNSA. CDR3 loop: CASSQTGGGGNTIYF. DNA of the CDR3: TGTGCCAGCAGCCAAACAGGGGGCGGTGGAAACACCATATATTTT.

The rearrangement links TRBV28 to TRBJ1-2, with a tentative D call TRBD1 (5 bases). The CDR3 runs to 13 residues. The V gene lost 5 bases and the J gene lost 4 bases, with 11 bases spanning the gap. The germline V gene encodes CDR1 MDHEN and CDR2 SYDVKM. The CDR3 is CASSIQGGYGYTF. The DNA of the CDR3 is TGTGCCAGCAGTATCCAGGGAGGCTATGGCTACACCTTC.